Presented here are 23 T cell receptor beta chains from one specimen sequenced in a study of T cell repertoires in cytomegalovirus infection. TCRdb re-called the reads through MiXCR, storing one row per CDR3 protein. In the table there are over 100,000 distinct CDR3 sequences, about 28% of which are singletons. No antigen has been identified for these receptors. Material: CD8+ T cells from cultured PBMCs, obtained from culture after CMV antigen stimulation. These receptors all stem from a human donor in good health (CMV status not recorded). Some clones in this sample may be carry-over from other donors' samples.

J is TRBJ1-6 and V is TRBV13; D might be TRBD1 (5 bases). In germline, CDR1 is PRHDT, CDR2 FYEKMQ (reference sequence). Between the trimmed V and J ends, which lost 1 base and 9 bases, there was a span of 13 bases. This CDR3 is 15 amino acids long. The CDR3 loop is CASSLVGDGSSPLHF. The CDR3, as DNA: TGTGCCAGCAGCTTAGTGGGGGATGGTAGTTCACCCCTCCACTTT.

This clonotype was recorded a few times. This sequence joins TRBV2 and TRBJ1-6, with D unresolved. The CDR3 is 14 residues long. The germline V and J ends were trimmed by 4 bases and 8 bases, with 12 bases remaining between them. Germline loops: CDR1 SNHLY, CDR2 FYNNEI. DNA of the CDR3: TGTGCCAGCAGTGCAATACCGGCGGATTCACCCCTCCACTTT. Protein sequence: CASSAIPADSPLHF. Combining the CDR3 with reference TRBV2 and TRBJ1-6 gives the whole variable domain EPEVTQTPSHQVTQMGQEVILRCVPISNHLYFYWYRQILGQKVEFLVSFYNNEISEKSEIFDDQFSVERPDGSNFTLKIRSTKLEDSAMYFCASSAIPADSPLHFGNGTRLTVT.

This clonotype came up many times. CDR3 coding DNA: TGTGCCAGCAGTGCCCGGGACAGCTACGAGCAGTACTTC. It specifies CASSARDSYEQYF. J is TRBJ2-7 and V is TRBV6-1; 7 positions match TRBD1. The CDR3 covers 13 residues. With V trimmed by 4 bases and J by 3 bases, 3 bases remained unmatched. Germline loops: CDR1 MNHNS, CDR2 SASEGT.

This clonotype was seen at least ten times. The chain joins TRBV6-2 or TRBV6-3 to TRBJ2-3; 12 bases fit TRBD2. Germline lookup yields CDR1 MNHEY and CDR2 SVGEGT. The length of the CDR3 is 17 residues. The V and J ends lost 6 bases and 6 bases, in that order; junction bases with no gene match: 13. This CDR3 is CASREIPSSGGEDTQYF. The CDR3 nucleotides read TGTGCCAGCAGAGAGATCCCCTCTAGCGGGGGGGAGGATACGCAGTATTTT.

The chain uses TRBV12-3 or TRBV12-4 and TRBJ2-2; D is unresolved. The length of the CDR3 is 13 residues. With 5 bases removed from V and 7 bases from J, the gap between germline ends came to 11 bases. CDR3 loop: CASSQVLGGELFF. DNA of the CDR3: TGTGCCAGCAGTCAAGTACTGGGCGGGGAGCTGTTTTTT.

The chain couples TRBV5-1 to TRBJ1-1; 7 positions match TRBD1. The V and J ends lost 4 bases and 6 bases, in that order; junction bases with no gene match: 6. Germline values: CDR1 SGHRS, CDR2 YFSETQ. CDR3 length equals 13 residues. The CDR3 sequence is CASSLGTVPEAFF. CDR3 nucleotide sequence: TGCGCCAGCAGCCTCGGGACAGTTCCTGAAGCTTTCTTT.

The chain is built from TRBV7-6 and TRBJ2-1, with D tentatively TRBD1 (6 bases). Trimming removed 5 bases from V and 3 bases from J, with 14 bases in between. CDR1 SGHVS and CDR2 FNYEAQ come from the germline V gene. This CDR3 region has 15 residues. CDR3 protein: CASSLGQILYNEQFF. CDR3 in DNA: TGTGCCAGCAGCCTCGGACAGATCCTCTACAATGAGCAGTTCTTC.

This rearrangement joins TRBV6-6 to TRBJ2-2, with D possibly TRBD1 on 8 matching bases. This CDR3 is built from 15 residues. Trimming pared 7 bases from V and 7 bases from J, leaving 19 bases between. The V gene's germline CDR1 is MNHNY and CDR2 SVGAGI (reference sequence). CDR3 nucleotides: TGTGCCAGCACCCCCCGGACAGGGAGGGTCGGGGAGCTGTTTTTT. Amino acids: CASTPRTGRVGELFF.

The table lists this clonotype with a few counts. The rearrangement joins TRBV7-9 to TRBJ2-1; D ambiguous. CDR3 length: 18 residues. The V gene lost 5 bases and the J gene lost 0 bases, with 20 bases spanning the gap. In germline, CDR1 is SEHNR, CDR2 FQNEAQ (reference sequence). The CDR3 reads CASSPPVGATSSYNEQFF. As DNA, the CDR3 is TGTGCCAGCAGCCCTCCAGTCGGCGCAACGAGCTCCTACAATGAGCAGTTCTTC. The complete variable domain, with remaining parts taken from reference TRBV7-9 and TRBJ2-1, reads DTGVSQNPRHKITKRGQNVTFRCDPISEHNRLYWYRQTLGQGPEFLTYFQNEAQLEKSRLLSDRFSAERPKGSFSTLEIQRTEQGDSAMYLCASSPPVGATSSYNEQFFGPGTRLTVL.

The V call is TRBV19, the J call TRBJ2-7, with 9 bases aligning to TRBD1. Losses at the gene ends were 5 bases for V and 2 bases for J; bases not matched to a gene: 7. Germline CDR1 is LNHDA and CDR2 is SQIVND (reference sequence). This CDR3 has 15 amino acids. CDR3 DNA sequence: TGTGCCAGTAGTCCTAGGACAGGGGACCCCTACGAGCAGTACTTC. Protein: CASSPRTGDPYEQYF.

The V and J genes are TRBV5-4 and TRBJ2-1; D remains ambiguous. CDR1 SGHNT and CDR2 YYREEE come from the germline V gene (reference sequence). This CDR3 is 15 amino acids long. Deletions cut 1 base from V and 3 bases from J, with 11 bases between. CDR3 sequence: CASSLYSLVYNEQFF. The CDR3 DNA reads TGTGCCAGCAGCTTGTACAGTCTAGTCTACAATGAGCAGTTCTTC.

The chain combines TRBV12-3 or TRBV12-4 with TRBJ2-1; the match to TRBD2 covers 12 bases. There are 18 residues in the CDR3. V trimming: 6 bases; J trimming: 3 bases; junction bases outside the gene matches: 12. The CDR3 loop reads CASSNPSGGAHLYNEQFF. The CDR3 region has the DNA TGTGCCAGCAGCAACCCTAGCGGGGGGGCACACCTCTACAATGAGCAGTTCTTC.

This clonotype has just a few counts. The rearrangement joins TRBV6-1 to TRBJ2-7; D unresolved. CDR3 length equals 16 residues. The V and J ends lost 2 bases and 0 bases respectively, with 14 bases between them. CDR1 and CDR2 (germline): MNHNS, SASEGT. CDR3 region: CASSELFGQSSYEQYF. In nucleotides, the CDR3 is TGTGCCAGCAGTGAACTCTTTGGGCAGTCCTCCTACGAGCAGTACTTC.

This chain connects TRBV28 to TRBJ2-3; D perhaps matches TRBD1 (5 bases). Germline V lookup: CDR1 MDHEN, CDR2 SYDVKM. The CDR3 totals 14 residues. Between the trimmed V and J ends, which lost 2 bases and 4 bases, there was a span of 10 bases. For the CDR3, the DNA is TGTGCCAGCAGTTTACCCCAGGGATCAGATACGCAGTATTTT. It specifies CASSLPQGSDTQYF.

This clonotype came up many times. The chain joins TRBV19 to TRBJ1-6; 10 positions agree with TRBD1. This CDR3 has 15 residues. J gave up 6 bases and V 10 bases, and 9 bases lay outside the gene matches. Germline assignment: CDR1 LNHDA and CDR2 SQIVND (reference sequence). The CDR3 region is CATLQGQGSNSPLHF. CDR3 DNA sequence: TGTGCCACCCTCCAGGGACAGGGGAGTAATTCACCCCTCCACTTT.

The chain couples TRBV9 to TRBJ1-5, with D possibly matching TRBD1 (6 bases). The CDR3 covers 14 residues. V was pared by 3 bases and J by 1 base, with 8 bases between. CDR1 is SGDLS, CDR2 YYNGEE, per germline. The CDR3 spells CASSADRSNQPQHF. The CDR3 DNA sequence: TGTGCCAGCAGCGCGGACAGAAGCAATCAGCCCCAGCATTTT.

This chain connects TRBV28 to TRBJ2-1; the D call may be TRBD1 or TRBD2 (5 bases each). The germline V gene encodes CDR1 MDHEN and CDR2 SYDVKM. V was trimmed by 8 bases and J by 1 base, leaving 12 bases between them. The CDR3 runs to 14 residues. As DNA, the CDR3 is TGTGCCAGCGGGACGGTACTTTCCTACAATGAGCAGTTCTTC. This codes for CASGTVLSYNEQFF.

The chain links TRBV9 to TRBJ1-2, with D maybe TRBD1 (6 bases). Trimming removed 4 bases from V and 6 bases from J, with 19 bases in between. CDR1 SGDLS and CDR2 YYNGEE come from the germline V gene. This CDR3 contains 15 residues. The CDR3 sequence is CASSPISGGADGYTF. CDR3 coding DNA: TGTGCCAGCAGCCCGATAAGTGGGGGGGCAGATGGCTACACCTTC.

This clonotype came up a few times. This chain links TRBV20-1 with TRBJ1-1; D not certain. With 0 bases removed from V and 8 bases from J, the gap between germline ends came to 13 bases. CDR1 and CDR2 from the germline V gene are DFQATT and SNEGSKA (reference sequence). This CDR3 has 13 amino acids. The CDR3 nucleotides read TGCAGTGCTAGAGATCTTAGAGGGAACGAAGCTTTCTTT. Its protein is CSARDLRGNEAFF.

The J gene is TRBJ1-2, the V gene TRBV11-2; the D gene is possibly TRBD1 (5 bases). Germline CDR1 is SGHAT and CDR2 is FQNNGV. V was clipped by 6 bases and J by 7 bases, with 24 bases between them. This CDR3 comprises 16 residues. The CDR3 loop reads CASSSTLWGNGAGYTF. Here the CDR3 DNA reads TGTGCCAGCAGTTCTACACTTTGGGGCAACGGCGCTGGCTACACCTTC.

In the case of this clonotype: A single base separates this from a much larger clone, so it may be a read error. The CDR3 does not end in the conserved phenylalanine or tryptophan, so this is likely a read error. V usage is TRBV4-1 and J usage is TRBJ2-7, with 7 nucleotides matching TRBD1. This CDR3 spans 15 amino acids. The V gene's germline CDR1 is MGHRA and CDR2 YSYEKL. The trim removed 5 bases at V and 0 bases at J, leaving 7 bases unmatched. The CDR3 sequence: CASSSRQGLSYEQYS. CDR3 nucleotide sequence: TGCGCCAGCAGCTCCCGACAGGGCCTCTCCTACGAGCAGTACTCC.

This clonotype was detected ten times or more. This rearrangement joins TRBV7-6 to TRBJ2-7, with D unclear. This CDR3 spans 13 amino acids. CDR1 is SGHVS and CDR2 is FNYEAQ in the germline V gene. The germline V and J ends were trimmed by 4 bases and 0 bases, with 7 bases remaining between them. DNA of the CDR3: TGTGCCAGCAGCTCGACACTCTCCTACGAGCAGTACTTC. Its translation: CASSSTLSYEQYF. The full variable domain, in which reference TRBV7-6 and TRBJ2-7 provide the parts outside the CDR3, is GAGVSQSPRYKVTKRGQDVALRCDPISGHVSLYWYRQALGQGPEFLTYFNYEAQQDKSGLPNDRFSAERPEGSISTLTIQRTEQRDSAMYRCASSSTLSYEQYFGPGTRLTVT.

This clonotype was seen a few times. The rearrangement uses TRBV6-1 and TRBJ2-5; possibly TRBD1 for D (5 bases). The CDR3 spans 17 residues. Germline values: CDR1 MNHNS, CDR2 SASEGT. The V end was cut by 3 bases, the J end by 2 bases, with 19 bases between. The CDR3 coding sequence is TGTGCCAGCAGTGAGAACAGGTATCCTCATGTACAAGAGACCCAGTACTTC. It yields the protein CASSENRYPHVQETQYF.